This passage covers 24 T cell receptor beta chains from one sample sequenced in a study of T cells in Graves' hyperthyroidism and ophthalmopathy. Amplified regions were TCR beta CDR3 sequences from RNA transcripts. When the TCR CDR3 underwent first-round RT-PCR, the HTBI primer set was used. TCRdb recomputed calls from the multiplex PCR reads with MiXCR, one row per CDR3 protein. Of about 560,000 distinct CDR3 sequences listed, 14% are singletons. The sequenced material came from blood. Receptors originate from a woman between 40 and 55 years old with Graves' hyperthyroidism.

With regard to this clonotype: This may come from a read error, since a much larger clone is one base off. This sequence joins TRBV30 and TRBJ1-1; D may be TRBD1 (6 bases). The CDR3 has 14 amino acids. Germline lookup yields CDR1 GTSNPN and CDR2 SVGIG (reference sequence). The CDR3 protein is CAWTVPGANTEALF. The CDR3 DNA is TGTGCCTGGACGGTTCCGGGGGCGAACACTGAAGCTCTCTTT.

The V and J genes are TRBV19 and TRBJ1-5; perhaps TRBD1 as D (5 bases). Trimming took 8 bases from V and 7 from J, leaving 21 bases between them. Germline values: CDR1 LNHDA, CDR2 SQIVND (reference sequence). The CDR3 totals 15 residues. For the CDR3, the DNA is TGTGCCAGTGGCCGAGCCCGGGACCTCAGGCAGCCCCAGCATTTT. Protein sequence: CASGRARDLRQPQHF.

This clonotype appeared many times. Here the CDR3 reads CASSSGGANQPQHF. CDR3 sequence (DNA): TGTGCCAGCTCATCTGGCGGAGCCAATCAGCCCCAGCATTTT. The rearrangement uses TRBV18 and TRBJ1-5; D is unclear. The V gene lost 5 bases and the J gene lost 3 bases, with 11 bases spanning the gap. Per germline, CDR1 KGHSH and CDR2 LQKENI. The CDR3 runs to 14 residues.

The table lists this clonotype with many counts. This sequence joins TRBV9 and TRBJ1-1; D might be TRBD1 (5 bases). The CDR3 length is 15 residues. The V end lost 3 bases, the J end lost 2 bases, and 14 bases lay between the germline ends. In germline, CDR1 is SGDLS, CDR2 YYNGEE. The CDR3 protein is CASSARDGLNTEAFF. Here the CDR3 DNA reads TGTGCCAGCAGCGCCCGGGACGGGCTTAACACTGAAGCTTTCTTT.

The CDR3 sequence is CASRSEGQETQYF. CDR3 nucleotide sequence: TGTGCCAGCAGGTCAGAGGGGCAAGAGACCCAGTACTTC. This rearrangement joins TRBV14 to TRBJ2-5; the D gene could be TRBD1 or TRBD2 (5 bases each). V was shortened by 6 bases and J by 2 bases, with 10 bases between the two germline ends. Germline loops: CDR1 SGHDN, CDR2 FVKESK. The CDR3 is made up of 13 amino acids.

This chain uses TRBV20-1 with TRBJ2-7; 8 bases are shared with TRBD1. V lost 6 bases to trimming and J lost 5 bases; unmatched junction nucleotides: 6. The CDR3 has 12 residues. Germline CDR1 is DFQATT and CDR2 is SNEGSKA (reference sequence). This CDR3 is CSATTGADEQYF. The CDR3 DNA follows: TGCAGTGCGACGACAGGGGCGGACGAGCAGTACTTC.

The V gene is TRBV27, the J gene TRBJ2-1, with D possibly matching TRBD1 (6 bases). The V gene's germline CDR1 is MNHEY and CDR2 SMNVEV (reference sequence). The germline V and J ends were trimmed by 0 bases and 3 bases, with 9 bases remaining between them. The CDR3 loop spans 15 amino acids. As DNA, the CDR3 is TGTGCCAGCAGTTTATCAGGGACACTCTACAATGAGCAGTTCTTC. Amino acids: CASSLSGTLYNEQFF.

At least ten counts were recorded for this clonotype. The chain links TRBV6-2 or TRBV6-3 to TRBJ2-5; 12 nucleotides match TRBD1. V was pared by 6 bases and J by 5 bases, with 4 bases of the junction left unmatched. The CDR3 has 14 residues. The V gene's germline CDR1 is MNHEY and CDR2 SVGEGT. Here the CDR3 DNA reads TGTGCCAGCAGCTCCGGGACAGGGGGCGAGACCCAGTACTTC. This translates into CASSSGTGGETQYF.

At least ten counts were recorded for this clonotype. The J gene is TRBJ1-1, the V gene TRBV28, with D possibly being TRBD1 (5 bases). CDR1 is MDHEN, CDR2 SYDVKM, per germline. V lost 1 base and J 2 bases, leaving 8 bases between the germline ends. The CDR3 covers 14 residues. CDR3 loop: CASSLSDSNTEAFF. CDR3 DNA: TGTGCCAGCAGTTTATCAGACAGTAACACTGAAGCTTTCTTT.

This clonotype was recorded many times. The rearrangement uses TRBV28 and TRBJ2-4; D is perhaps TRBD1 or TRBD2 (6 bases each). Trimming took 3 bases from V and 0 from J, leaving 12 bases between them. The CDR3 consists of 16 residues. The germline V gene encodes CDR1 MDHEN and CDR2 SYDVKM. The CDR3 DNA reads TGTGCCAGCAGTTTGGGGGGCACACTAGCCAAAAACATTCAGTACTTC. Its protein is CASSLGGTLAKNIQYF.

This clonotype was counted only a few times. This CDR3 is missing its conserved last phenylalanine or tryptophan, likely due to a read error. The chain uses TRBV24-1 and TRBJ2-1; no clear D gene. The CDR3 runs to 13 residues. Trimming cost V 10 bases and J 1 base, with 10 bases left between them. Germline V CDR1 and CDR2: KGHDR, SFDVKD. CDR3 nucleotides: TGTGCCACGGTGTCGGCATCCTACAATGAGCAGTTCTCC. Translation: CATVSASYNEQFS.

This clonotype was observed at least ten times. The J gene is TRBJ1-2, the V gene TRBV12-3 or TRBV12-4, with TRBD1 matching over 7 bases. This CDR3 contains 13 residues. V gave up 3 bases and J gave up 2 bases; unmatched junction bases: 0. As DNA, the CDR3 is TGTGCCAGCAGTTTGACAGGGAACTATGGCTACACCTTC. Its translation is CASSLTGNYGYTF.

In its sample, this clonotype was seen many times. Written as DNA, the CDR3 is TGCAGTGCCCCACCCCTAGCGGGAGTTGGAAACTACGAGCAGTACTTC. Amino acids: CSAPPLAGVGNYEQYF. This rearrangement joins TRBV20-1 to TRBJ2-7; 10 positions match TRBD2. Germline trimming cut 6 bases from V and 3 bases from J; bases unmatched to any gene: 14. The CDR3 length is 16 residues. The germline V gene encodes CDR1 DFQATT and CDR2 SNEGSKA (reference sequence).

In this sample, this clonotype turned up a few times. One end of the junction does not line up with germline, which may come from a read error. The chain carries TRBV19 and TRBJ2-7, with TRBD1 matching 7 bases. CDR3 length: 16 residues. Germline V gene lookup returns CDR1 LNHDA and CDR2 SQIVND (reference sequence). This CDR3 reads CASSIGAGTAFYEQCF. DNA for the CDR3: TGTGCCAGTAGTATTGGGGCCGGGACAGCTTTCTACGAGCAGTGCTTC.

The chain uses TRBV2 and TRBJ2-5, with D possibly being TRBD1 or TRBD2 (5 bases each). Trimming cost V 5 bases and J 5 bases, with 15 bases left between them. The CDR3 has 14 amino acids. Germline assignment: CDR1 SNHLY and CDR2 FYNNEI. The CDR3 coding sequence is TGTGCCAGCAGTTCCGGGGCCGGCGGGGAGACCCAGTACTTC. It codes for CASSSGAGGETQYF.

This clonotype was seen a few times. The CDR3 region is CASSLGQARGMNTEAFF. DNA of the CDR3: TGTGCCAGTAGTTTGGGACAGGCGAGGGGGATGAACACTGAAGCTTTCTTT. The chain employs TRBV19 and TRBJ1-1, with 8 bases lining up with TRBD1. The CDR3 consists of 17 residues. Germline values: CDR1 LNHDA, CDR2 SQIVND (reference sequence). The V gene end was trimmed by 5 bases and the J gene end by 0 bases; junction bases not matched to a gene: 11.

This chain joins TRBV5-6 and TRBJ2-5; D uncertain. This CDR3 comprises 13 residues. Trimming took 2 bases from V and 5 from J, leaving 10 bases between them. Germline V gene sequence: CDR1 SGHDT, CDR2 YYEEEE. For the CDR3, the DNA is TGTGCCAGCAGCTTTGGTACATTCGAGACCCAGTACTTC. Its translation is CASSFGTFETQYF. Filled out from reference TRBV5-6 and TRBJ2-5, the complete variable domain reads DAGVTQSPTHLIKTRGQQVTLRCSPKSGHDTVSWYQQALGQGPQFIFQYYEEEERQRGNFPDRFSGHQFPNYSSELNVNALLLGDSALYLCASSFGTFETQYFGPGTRLLVL.

The table lists this clonotype with many counts. The chain joins TRBV28 to TRBJ2-3; the D is unclear. V shed 3 bases and J shed 5 bases, with 9 bases lying between them. Germline V gene lookup returns CDR1 MDHEN and CDR2 SYDVKM. The CDR3 runs to 13 residues. The CDR3 spells CASSLPQEDTQYF. The CDR3 nucleotides are TGTGCCAGCAGTTTGCCTCAGGAAGATACGCAGTATTTT. Filled out from reference TRBV28 and TRBJ2-3, the complete variable domain reads DVKVTQSSRYLVKRTGEKVFLECVQDMDHENMFWYRQDPGLGLRLIYFSYDVKMKEKGDIPEGYSVSREKKERFSLILESASTNQTSMYLCASSLPQEDTQYFGPGTRLTVL.

This clonotype was observed a few times. The rearrangement uses TRBV28 and TRBJ1-2; maybe TRBD1 (5 bases). The CDR3 is 16 amino acids. The germline CDR1 and CDR2 sequences are MDHEN and SYDVKM. The V gene lost 4 bases and the J gene lost 6 bases, with 21 bases spanning the gap. The DNA of the CDR3 is TGTGCCAGCAGTTCCCCGCTGGGACGTATAAGGCATGGCTACACCTTC. Translation: CASSSPLGRIRHGYTF.

This clonotype was found many times. V usage is TRBV3-1 and J usage is TRBJ1-1; TRBD1 is a possible D gene (6 bases). V was clipped by 7 bases and J by 7 bases, with 19 bases between them. Germline V gene data show CDR1 as LGHDT and CDR2 as YNNKEL (reference sequence). The CDR3 is 14 residues long. CDR3 residues: CASTFTRRGGEAFF. The DNA of the CDR3 is TGTGCCAGCACCTTCACACGGCGAGGGGGTGAAGCTTTCTTT.

To note about this clonotype: A much bigger clone sits one base away, suggesting this may be a read error. Here the CDR3 DNA reads TGTGCCAGCAGCCTCCTCGGTCCTGTTAAAAATGAGCAGTTCTTC. Translating it yields CASSLLGPVKNEQFF. The V and J genes are TRBV27 and TRBJ2-1; D is unclear. This CDR3 contains 15 residues. Looked up from germline, CDR1 is MNHEY and CDR2 is SMNVEV (reference sequence). V was clipped by 6 bases and J by 7 bases, with 19 bases between them.

Ten or more counts support this clonotype. The genes are TRBV5-4 and TRBJ2-3, with TRBD2 matching 8 bases. This CDR3 spans 16 amino acids. CDR1 and CDR2 (germline): SGHNT, YYREEE (reference sequence). V lost 1 base, J lost 4 bases, and 8 bases stayed unmatched. CDR3 sequence: CASSLRTSGFADTQYF. In nucleotides, the CDR3 is TGTGCCAGCAGCTTGAGAACTAGCGGCTTTGCAGATACGCAGTATTTT. Complete variable domain (other parts from reference TRBV5-4 and TRBJ2-3): ETGVTQSPTHLIKTRGQQVTLRCSSQSGHNTVSWYQQALGQGPQFIFQYYREEENGRGNFPPRFSGLQFPNYSSELNVNALELDDSALYLCASSLRTSGFADTQYFGPGTRLTVL.

This clonotype was picked up a small number of times. The rearrangement links TRBV5-1 to TRBJ2-2; maybe TRBD1 (5 bases). There are 14 residues in the CDR3. V lost 3 bases to trimming and J lost 6 bases, with 12 bases between them. Germline V gene data show CDR1 as SGHRS and CDR2 as YFSETQ. The CDR3 loop is CASSSSDIPGELFF. The CDR3 bases are TGCGCCAGCAGCTCCTCGGACATTCCCGGGGAGCTGTTTTTT.

This clonotype was counted many times. This chain connects TRBV11-3 to TRBJ2-5; D is unclear. V lost 0 bases and J lost 5, with 7 bases in between. Germline V CDR1 and CDR2: SGHNT, YENEEA. This CDR3 region has 13 residues. The CDR3 DNA is TGTGCCAGCAGCTTAGATGAAAGTGAGACCCAGTACTTC. As protein: CASSLDESETQYF.